The rows below give T cell receptor beta chains drawn from one sample of a study of cytomegalovirus exposure and HLA in healthy donors. The assay was immunoSEQ multiplex PCR, and TCRdb's table has in-frame clones only and misses some. The sample consists of 100,000 or so clones, less than 75% of them appearing once. The sequencing input was PBMCs. The receptor source for this set is a woman aged 25 to 39 in good health and CMV-seropositive. The CDR3 runs from the conserved cysteine through the conserved F or W. D genes are given only for firm matches. The size field is filled for only some rows; it gives once, few, many or a size class.

J gene	D gene	clone size	V gene	CDR3 protein	CDR3 DNA
TRBJ1-1	TRBD1	NA	TRBV10-1	CASSQGQGATEAFF	TGCGCCAGCAGCCAAGGACAGGGGGCTACTGAAGCTTTCTTT
TRBJ1-1	NA	NA	TRBV15	CATSQPGARAFF	TGTGCCACCAGCCAACCGGGAGCTCGAGCTTTCTTT
TRBJ2-3	TRBD1	NA	TRBV5-1	CASSLATGTGTYTQYF	TGCGCCAGCAGCTTGGCAACCGGGACAGGGACATATACGCAGTATTTT
TRBJ1-2	TRBD1	few	TRBV20-1	CSGRRGQGYTF	TGCAGTGGCAGGAGGGGGCAAGGCTACACCTTC
TRBJ2-1	NA	NA	TRBV9	CASSAGLNSNYNEQFF	TGTGCCAGCAGCGCGGGACTTAACTCTAACTACAATGAGCAGTTCTTC
TRBJ1-5	TRBD1	NA	TRBV6-1	CASSEAPDREGNQPQHF	TGTGCCAGCAGTGAAGCTCCCGACAGGGAGGGCAATCAGCCCCAGCATTTT
TRBJ2-1	NA	once	TRBV7-9	CASSLNGDEQFF	TGTGCCAGCAGCTTAAATGGAGATGAGCAGTTCTTC
TRBJ1-5	TRBD1	NA	TRBV6-5	CASSGTGERPQHF	TGTGCCAGCAGTGGGACAGGTGAACGGCCCCAGCATTTT
TRBJ1-5	NA	NA	TRBV6-1	CASSEGGGQPQHF	TGTGCCAGCAGTGAAGGGGGGGGCCAACCCCAGCATTTT
TRBJ1-2	TRBD1	NA	TRBV6-6	CASSAGTGGYMGYTF	TGTGCCAGCAGCGCCGGGACAGGGGGCTATATGGGCTACACCTTC
TRBJ1-2	NA	NA	TRBV10-3	CAISESQSYGYTF	TGTGCCATCAGTGAGTCACAGAGCTATGGCTACACCTTC
TRBJ1-1	NA	NA	TRBV5-6	CASSGSRVGVTVTEAFF	TGTGCCAGCAGCGGAAGCAGGGTAGGGGTAACAGTTACTGAAGCTTTCTTT
TRBJ1-5	NA	NA	TRBV28	CASRNSGSGGQPQHF	TGTGCCAGCAGGAATTCAGGGTCGGGCGGTCAGCCCCAGCATTTT
TRBJ2-1	TRBD1	NA	TRBV7-6	CASSSGPTGTEQFF	TGTGCCAGCAGCTCGGGCCCGACAGGGACCGAGCAGTTCTTC
TRBJ1-4	NA	NA	TRBV5-6	CASSPPGQGEKLFF	TGTGCCAGCAGCCCCCCTGGCCAGGGAGAAAAACTGTTTTTT
TRBJ1-2	NA	NA	TRBV9	CASSVATSLSAGYTF	TGTGCCAGCAGCGTAGCTACCTCGTTAAGTGCTGGCTACACCTTC
TRBJ1-6	TRBD1	NA	TRBV27	CASSRLSGTGRSPLHF	TGTGCCAGCAGTCGACTCTCCGGGACAGGAAGATCACCCCTCCACTTT
TRBJ1-1	NA	NA	TRBV10-1	CASSESRAGVTEAFF	TGCGCCAGCAGTGAGTCACGGGCGGGAGTGACTGAAGCTTTCTTT
TRBJ1-1	TRBD1	few	TRBV18	CASAVTGGNTEAFF	TGTGCCAGCGCTGTGACAGGGGGGAACACTGAAGCTTTCTTT
TRBJ2-5	NA	NA	TRBV10-3	CAISEPVQQAGRVETQYF	TGTGCCATCAGTGAGCCGGTTCAACAGGCAGGCAGGGTGGAGACCCAGTACTTC
TRBJ2-5	TRBD1	NA	TRBV5-4	CASSRHGRGQGQETQYF	TGTGCCAGCAGCCGCCACGGCCGGGGACAGGGTCAAGAGACCCAGTACTTC
TRBJ2-7	NA	NA	TRBV12-5	CASGPPFSPKHKNEQYF	TGTGCTAGTGGCCCTCCCTTCTCCCCGAAACACAAAAACGAGCAGTACTTC
TRBJ1-3	TRBD1	few	TRBV7-9	CSSSPQGPDRGVGNTIYF	TGTTCCAGCAGCCCCCAAGGCCCAGACAGGGGGGTTGGAAACACCATATATTTT
TRBJ1-1	NA	few	TRBV18	CASSPIRQNTEAFF	TGTGCCAGCTCACCTATCAGGCAGAACACTGAAGCTTTCTTT
TRBJ2-6	TRBD1	NA	TRBV7-6	CASSITGAGTGANVLTF	TGTGCCAGCAGCATTACAGGGGCAGGAACGGGGGCCAACGTCCTGACTTTC
TRBJ2-3	NA	NA	TRBV6-6	CASSPTGTDTQYF	TGTGCCAGCAGTCCGACTGGCACAGATACGCAGTATTTT
TRBJ1-1	TRBD1	few	TRBV18	CASSPTGDTEAFF	TGTGCCAGCTCCCCCACAGGGGATACTGAAGCTTTCTTT
TRBJ2-2	TRBD1	NA	TRBV19	CASSIKQGARVTGELFF	TGTGCCAGTAGTATAAAACAGGGGGCAAGGGTCACCGGGGAGCTGTTTTTT
TRBJ2-3	TRBD2	few	TRBV28	CASSSGGLAGLSTDTQYF	TGTGCCAGCAGTTCAGGCGGCCTAGCGGGGCTTAGCACAGATACGCAGTATTTT
TRBJ2-7	TRBD2	few	TRBV6-1	CASSVGLAGGPTNYEQYF	TGTGCCAGCAGTGTCGGACTAGCGGGGGGCCCTACGAACTACGAGCAGTACTTC
TRBJ2-5	NA	few	TRBV15	CATSRDTGGMETQYF	TGTGCCACCAGCAGGGACACCGGGGGAATGGAGACCCAGTACTTC